Reported below is one T cell receptor (beta chain). Its antigen remains unidentified. Everyone who donated was a Caucasian adult who lived in Nashville, Tennessee. The sample originates from a study of shared clonotypes between healthy human individuals. Findings and caveats of the study: Naive subsets, compared against memory subsets, generally had larger estimated richness values.

Germline loops: CDR1 SGHAT, CDR2 FQNNGV. V shed 0 bases, J shed 7 bases, and the junction held 6 bases outside the gene matches. This CDR3 comprises 15 residues. Replicate sorted-subset PCRs were loaded with around 0.2 ug DNA, 25,000 to 30,000 T cell genomes. The method was immunoSEQ multiplex PCR; TCRdb's version includes in-frame clones alone and lacks a portion of them. The sample shows 1,100,000 or so clones, approximately 80% of them seen only once. This receptor was taken from a man between 18 and 35 years old in good health. Some clones in this sample may be carry-over from other donors' samples. The sequenced sample was memory CD4+ T cells from PBMCs. Stated subset: CD45RA-negative fraction. The genes are TRBV11-2 and TRBJ2-1; TRBD2 aligns across 7 bases. The CDR3 is CASSLDAGVVNEQFF. The CDR3 DNA reads TGTGCCAGCAGCTTAGACGCGGGAGTTGTGAATGAGCAGTTCTTC.